This TCR beta chain is drawn from a study of T cells after yellow fever vaccination. TCRdb itself ran the 5' RACE reads through MiXCR, one entry per CDR3 protein. The sample carries about 260,000 distinct CDR3 sequences, around 4.9% recorded once. Whole-study findings and limits: Detected again after the booster were most primary-vaccination clones, at 95% to 98% CD4 and about 90% CD8. Abundant bulk-derived clonotypes could contaminate FACS-sorted repertoires.

CDR1 and CDR2 from the germline V gene are MNHEY and SVGAGI. V was trimmed by 5 bases and J by 10 bases, leaving 8 bases between them. The CDR3 consists of 11 residues. This clonotype came up a few times. Its antigen is not identified. V usage is TRBV6-5 and J usage is TRBJ1-4; perhaps TRBD1 as D (5 bases). The sequence came from a man younger than 35 who received the YFV17D yellow fever vaccine. The sample was CD4+ T cells sorted from PBMCs, taken on the day of the yellow fever booster vaccination. CDR3 protein: CASSRDGKLFF. The CDR3 DNA sequence: TGTGCCAGCAGTCGGGACGGAAAACTGTTTTTT.